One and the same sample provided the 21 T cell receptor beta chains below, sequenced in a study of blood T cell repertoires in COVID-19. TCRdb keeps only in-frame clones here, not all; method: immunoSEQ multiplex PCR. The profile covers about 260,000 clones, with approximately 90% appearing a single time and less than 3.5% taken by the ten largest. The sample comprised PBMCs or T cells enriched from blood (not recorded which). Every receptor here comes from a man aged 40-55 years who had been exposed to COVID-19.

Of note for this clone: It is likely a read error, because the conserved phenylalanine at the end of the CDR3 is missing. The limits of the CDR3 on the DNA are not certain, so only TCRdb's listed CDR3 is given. The CDR3 is CASSLDSTGLVI. V usage is TRBV7-9 and J usage is TRBJ2-7; the DNA was not used to check the table's D call, TRBD1. Ends included, the CDR3 has 12 residues. The germline V gene encodes CDR1 SEHNR and CDR2 FQNEAQ (reference sequence).

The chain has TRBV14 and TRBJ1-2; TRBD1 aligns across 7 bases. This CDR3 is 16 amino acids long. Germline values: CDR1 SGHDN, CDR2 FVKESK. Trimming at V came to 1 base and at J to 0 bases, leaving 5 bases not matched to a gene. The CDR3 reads CASSQVLTGANYGYTF. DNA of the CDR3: TGTGCCAGCAGCCAAGTTCTAACAGGGGCTAACTATGGCTACACCTTC.

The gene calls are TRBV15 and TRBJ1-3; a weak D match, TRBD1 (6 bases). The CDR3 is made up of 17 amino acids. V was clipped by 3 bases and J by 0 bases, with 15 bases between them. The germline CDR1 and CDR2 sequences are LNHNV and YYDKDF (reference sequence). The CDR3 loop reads CATSSDDRPLSGNTIYF. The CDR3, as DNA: TGTGCCACCAGCAGTGACGACAGGCCTCTCTCTGGAAACACCATATATTTT. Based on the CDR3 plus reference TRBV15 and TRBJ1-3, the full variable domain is DAMVIQNPRYQVTQFGKPVTLSCSQTLNHNVMYWYQQKSSQAPKLLFHYYDKDFNNEADTPDNFQSRRPNTSFCFLDIRSPGLGDTAMYLCATSSDDRPLSGNTIYFGEGSWLTVV.

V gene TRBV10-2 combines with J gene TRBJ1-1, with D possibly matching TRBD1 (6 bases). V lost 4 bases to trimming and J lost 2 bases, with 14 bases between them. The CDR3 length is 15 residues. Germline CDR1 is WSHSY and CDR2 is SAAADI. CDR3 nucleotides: TGCGCCAGCAGTGTACAGGGCGTTGTCAACACTGAAGCTTTCTTT. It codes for CASSVQGVVNTEAFF.

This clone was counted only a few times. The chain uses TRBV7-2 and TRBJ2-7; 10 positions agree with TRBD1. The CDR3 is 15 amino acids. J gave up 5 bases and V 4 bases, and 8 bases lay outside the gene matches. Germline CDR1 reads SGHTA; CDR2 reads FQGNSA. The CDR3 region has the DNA TGTGCCAGCAGCTGGGGACAGGGGAGGACGGACGAGCAGTACTTC. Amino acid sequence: CASSWGQGRTDEQYF. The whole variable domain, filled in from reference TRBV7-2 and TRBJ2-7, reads GAGVSQSPSNKVTEKGKDVELRCDPISGHTALYWYRQSLGQGLEFLIYFQGNSAPDKSGLPSDRFSAERTGGSVSTLTIQRTQQEDSAVYLCASSWGQGRTDEQYFGPGTRLTVT.

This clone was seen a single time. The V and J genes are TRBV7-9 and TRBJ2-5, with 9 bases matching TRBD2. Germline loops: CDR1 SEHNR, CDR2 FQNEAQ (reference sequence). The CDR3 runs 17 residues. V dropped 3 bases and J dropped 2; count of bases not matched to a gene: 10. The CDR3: CASSFAGTSLTQETQYF. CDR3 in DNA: TGTGCCAGCAGCTTCGCCGGGACTAGCCTCACACAAGAGACCCAGTACTTC. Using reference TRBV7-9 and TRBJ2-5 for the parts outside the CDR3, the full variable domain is DTGVSQNPRHKITKRGQNVTFRCDPISEHNRLYWYRQTLGQGPEFLTYFQNEAQLEKSRLLSDRFSAERPKGSFSTLEIQRTEQGDSAMYLCASSFAGTSLTQETQYFGPGTRLLVL.

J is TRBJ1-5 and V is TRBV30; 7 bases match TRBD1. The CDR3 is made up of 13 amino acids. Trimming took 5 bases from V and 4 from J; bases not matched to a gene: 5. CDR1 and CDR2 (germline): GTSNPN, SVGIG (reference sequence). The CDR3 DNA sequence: TGTGCCTGGTCGGGACAGCTGAATCAGCCCCAGCATTTT. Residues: CAWSGQLNQPQHF.

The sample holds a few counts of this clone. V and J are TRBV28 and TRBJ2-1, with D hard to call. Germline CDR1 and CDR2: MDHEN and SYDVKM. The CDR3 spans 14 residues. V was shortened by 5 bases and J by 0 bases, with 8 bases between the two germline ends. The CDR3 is CASSPPSSYNEQFF. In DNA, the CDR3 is TGTGCCAGCAGTCCCCCCAGCTCCTACAATGAGCAGTTCTTC.

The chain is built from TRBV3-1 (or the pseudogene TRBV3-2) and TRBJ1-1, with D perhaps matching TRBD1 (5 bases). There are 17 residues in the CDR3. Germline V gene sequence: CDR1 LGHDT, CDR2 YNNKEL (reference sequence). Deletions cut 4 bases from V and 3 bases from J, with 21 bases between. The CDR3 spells CASSPLQMFRDYTEAFF. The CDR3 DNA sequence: TGTGCCAGCAGCCCCCTCCAGATGTTCAGGGACTACACTGAAGCTTTCTTT.

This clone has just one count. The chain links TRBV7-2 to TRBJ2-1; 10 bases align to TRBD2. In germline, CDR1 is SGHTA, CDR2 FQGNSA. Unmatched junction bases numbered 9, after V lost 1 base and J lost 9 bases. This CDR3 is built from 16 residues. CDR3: CASSLDRLAGVAEQFF. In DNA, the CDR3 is TGTGCCAGCAGCTTAGACCGGCTAGCGGGAGTGGCTGAGCAGTTCTTC.

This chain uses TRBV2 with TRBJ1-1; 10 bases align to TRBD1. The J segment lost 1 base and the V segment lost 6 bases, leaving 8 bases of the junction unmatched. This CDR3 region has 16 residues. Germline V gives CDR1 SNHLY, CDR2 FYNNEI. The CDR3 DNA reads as TGTGCCAGCAGCCGCGGGACAGGGGCGGGGAACACTGAAGCTTTCTTT. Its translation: CASSRGTGAGNTEAFF. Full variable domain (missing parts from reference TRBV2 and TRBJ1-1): EPEVTQTPSHQVTQMGQEVILRCVPISNHLYFYWYRQILGQKVEFLVSFYNNEISEKSEIFDDQFSVERPDGSNFTLKIRSTKLEDSAMYFCASSRGTGAGNTEAFFGQGTRLTVV.

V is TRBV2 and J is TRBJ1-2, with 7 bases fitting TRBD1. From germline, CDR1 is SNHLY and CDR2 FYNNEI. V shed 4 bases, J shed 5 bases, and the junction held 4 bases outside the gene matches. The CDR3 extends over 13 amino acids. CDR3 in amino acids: CASSADREYGYTF. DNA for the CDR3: TGTGCCAGCAGTGCCGACAGGGAGTATGGCTACACCTTC.

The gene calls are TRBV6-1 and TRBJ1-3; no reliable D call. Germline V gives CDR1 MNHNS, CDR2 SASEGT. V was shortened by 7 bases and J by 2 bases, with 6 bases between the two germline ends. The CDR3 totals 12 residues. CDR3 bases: TGTGCCAGCACGGGGACTGGAAACACCATATATTTT. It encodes CASTGTGNTIYF.

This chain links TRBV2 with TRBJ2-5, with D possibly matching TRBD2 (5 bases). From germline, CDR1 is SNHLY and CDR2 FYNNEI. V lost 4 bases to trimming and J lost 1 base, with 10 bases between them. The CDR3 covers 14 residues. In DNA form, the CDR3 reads TGTGCCAGCAGTGGGGAGCAAATCCAAGAGACCCAGTACTTC. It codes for CASSGEQIQETQYF.

For the CDR3, the DNA is TGTGCCAGCTGGGACTCTGAGTACGAGCAGTACTTC. Translating gives CASWDSEYEQYF. The J gene is TRBJ2-7, the V gene TRBV6-4; TRBD2 is a possible D gene (6 bases). Germline CDR1 is MRHNA and CDR2 is SNTAGT. This CDR3 has 12 amino acids. The germline V and J ends were trimmed by 8 bases and 4 bases, with 12 bases remaining between them.

The CDR3 bases are TGTGCCAGCAGCCAAGACGGACTAGCGGGAGGTCACAATGAGCAGTTCTTC. Amino acids: CASSQDGLAGGHNEQFF. The chain is built from TRBV3-1 (or the pseudogene TRBV3-2) and TRBJ2-1; TRBD2 agrees at 14 bases. Germline V gene data show CDR1 as LGHDT and CDR2 as YNNKEL (reference sequence). Losses at the gene ends were 0 bases for V and 5 bases for J; bases not matched to a gene: 3. The CDR3 length is 17 residues.

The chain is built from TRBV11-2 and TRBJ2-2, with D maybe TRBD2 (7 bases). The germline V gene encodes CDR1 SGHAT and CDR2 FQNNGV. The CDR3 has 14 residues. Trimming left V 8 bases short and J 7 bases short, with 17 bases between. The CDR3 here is CASASLGGDGELFF. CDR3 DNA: TGTGCCAGCGCCTCCCTAGGGGGGGACGGGGAGCTGTTTTTT.

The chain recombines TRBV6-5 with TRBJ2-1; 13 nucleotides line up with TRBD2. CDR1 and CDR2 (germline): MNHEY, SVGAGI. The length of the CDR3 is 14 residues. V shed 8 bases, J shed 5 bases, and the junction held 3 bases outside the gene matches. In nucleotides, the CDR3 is TGTGCCAGCGGGGGGACTAGCGGGAACAATGAGCAGTTCTTC. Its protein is CASGGTSGNNEQFF.

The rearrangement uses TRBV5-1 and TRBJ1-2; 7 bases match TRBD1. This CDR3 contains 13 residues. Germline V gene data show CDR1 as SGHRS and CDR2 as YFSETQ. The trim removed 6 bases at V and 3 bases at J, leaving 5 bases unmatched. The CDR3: CASTVQGDYGYTF. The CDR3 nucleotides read TGCGCCAGCACCGTCCAGGGGGACTATGGCTACACCTTC.

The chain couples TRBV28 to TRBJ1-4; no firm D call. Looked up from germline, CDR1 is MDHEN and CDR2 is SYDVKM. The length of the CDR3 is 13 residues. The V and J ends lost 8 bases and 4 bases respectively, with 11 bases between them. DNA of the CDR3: TGTGCCAGCCTAAACCGCATTAATGAAAAACTGTTTTTT. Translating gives CASLNRINEKLFF.

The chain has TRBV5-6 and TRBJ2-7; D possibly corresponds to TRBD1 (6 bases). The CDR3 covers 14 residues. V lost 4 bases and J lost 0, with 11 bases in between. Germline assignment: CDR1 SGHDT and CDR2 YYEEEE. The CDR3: CASSLGQSSYEQYF. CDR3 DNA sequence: TGTGCCAGCAGCCTAGGACAGAGCTCCTACGAGCAGTACTTC.